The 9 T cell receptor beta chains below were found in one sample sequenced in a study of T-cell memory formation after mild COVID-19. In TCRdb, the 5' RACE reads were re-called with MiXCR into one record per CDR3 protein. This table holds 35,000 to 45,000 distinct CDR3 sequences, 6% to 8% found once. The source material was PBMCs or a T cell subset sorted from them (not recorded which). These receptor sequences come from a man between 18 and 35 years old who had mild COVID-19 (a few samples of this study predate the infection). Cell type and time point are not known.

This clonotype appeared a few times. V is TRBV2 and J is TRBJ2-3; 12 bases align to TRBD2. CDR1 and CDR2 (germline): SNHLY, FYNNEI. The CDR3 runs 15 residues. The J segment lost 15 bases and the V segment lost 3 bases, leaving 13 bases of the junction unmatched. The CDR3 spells CASSETSGGFVASYF. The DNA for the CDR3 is TGTGCCAGCAGTGAGACTAGCGGGGGCTTTGTAGCGTCTTATTTT.

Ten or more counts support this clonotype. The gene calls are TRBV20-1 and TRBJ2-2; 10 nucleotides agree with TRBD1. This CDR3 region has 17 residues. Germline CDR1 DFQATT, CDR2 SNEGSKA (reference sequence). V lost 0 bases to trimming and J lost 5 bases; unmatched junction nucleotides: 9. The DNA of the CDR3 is TGCAGTGCTAGAGATCGGGTCGGGACAGGGGTGACCGGGGAGCTGTTTTTT. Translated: CSARDRVGTGVTGELFF.

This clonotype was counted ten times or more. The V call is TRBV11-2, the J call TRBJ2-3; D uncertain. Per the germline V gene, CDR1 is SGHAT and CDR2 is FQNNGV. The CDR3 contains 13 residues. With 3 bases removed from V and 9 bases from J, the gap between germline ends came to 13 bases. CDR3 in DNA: TGTGCCAGCAGCTTTGGCCGGGCGTCGACGCAGTATTTT. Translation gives CASSFGRASTQYF.

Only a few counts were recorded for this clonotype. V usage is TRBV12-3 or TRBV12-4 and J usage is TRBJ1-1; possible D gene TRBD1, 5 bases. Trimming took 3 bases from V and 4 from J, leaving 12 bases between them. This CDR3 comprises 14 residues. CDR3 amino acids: CASSFSPGGTEAFF. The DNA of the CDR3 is TGTGCCAGCAGTTTTTCTCCCGGGGGCACTGAAGCTTTCTTT.

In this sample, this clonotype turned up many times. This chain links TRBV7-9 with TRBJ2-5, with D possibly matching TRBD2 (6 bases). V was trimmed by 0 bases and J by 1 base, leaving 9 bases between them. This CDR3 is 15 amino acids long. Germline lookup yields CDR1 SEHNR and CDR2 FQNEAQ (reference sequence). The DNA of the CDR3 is TGTGCCAGCAGCTTAGCATCGGGACTCCAAGAGACCCAGTACTTC. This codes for CASSLASGLQETQYF.

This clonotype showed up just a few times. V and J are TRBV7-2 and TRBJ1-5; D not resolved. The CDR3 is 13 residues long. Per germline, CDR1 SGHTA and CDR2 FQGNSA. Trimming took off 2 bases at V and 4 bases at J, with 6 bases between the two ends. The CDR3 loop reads CASSLQENQPQHF. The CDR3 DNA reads TGTGCCAGCAGCTTACAGGAGAATCAGCCCCAGCATTTT. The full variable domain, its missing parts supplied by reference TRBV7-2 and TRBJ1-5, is GAGVSQSPSNKVTEKGKDVELRCDPISGHTALYWYRQSLGQGLEFLIYFQGNSAPDKSGLPSDRFSAERTGGSVSTLTIQRTQQEDSAVYLCASSLQENQPQHFGDGTRLSIL.

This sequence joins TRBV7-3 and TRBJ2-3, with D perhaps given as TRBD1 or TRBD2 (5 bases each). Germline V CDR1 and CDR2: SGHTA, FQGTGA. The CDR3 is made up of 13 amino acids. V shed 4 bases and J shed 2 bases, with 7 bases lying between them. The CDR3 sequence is CASSSGTTDTQYF. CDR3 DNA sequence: TGTGCCAGCAGCTCGGGGACCACAGATACGCAGTATTTT.

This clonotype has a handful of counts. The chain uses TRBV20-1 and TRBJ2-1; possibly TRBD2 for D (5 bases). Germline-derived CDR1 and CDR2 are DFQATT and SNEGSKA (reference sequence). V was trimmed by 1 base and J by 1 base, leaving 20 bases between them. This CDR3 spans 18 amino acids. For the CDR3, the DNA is TGCAGTGCTAGAGGTGGGAACGAAATCCTAGCTTCCTACAATGAGCAGTTCTTC. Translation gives CSARGGNEILASYNEQFF.

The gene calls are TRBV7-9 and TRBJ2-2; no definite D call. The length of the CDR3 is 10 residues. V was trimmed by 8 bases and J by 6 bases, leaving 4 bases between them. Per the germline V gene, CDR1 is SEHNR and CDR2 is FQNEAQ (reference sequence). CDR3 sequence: CASQSGELFF. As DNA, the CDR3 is TGTGCCAGCCAGTCCGGGGAGCTGTTTTTT.